These 5 T cell receptor beta chains came from one sample sequenced in a study of Graves' ophthalmopathy and Graves' hyperthyroidism. The authors amplified TCR beta CDR3 regions, and they did so from RNA transcripts for repertoire sequencing. Second-round multiplex PCR followed a first-round RT-PCR using HTBI primers. From the multiplex PCR reads, TCRdb called clonotypes with MiXCR, one entry per CDR3 protein. The profile shows about 210,000 distinct CDR3 sequences, over 25% of them singletons. Sample: peripheral blood. The receptors originated from a man between 50 and 59 years old with Graves' ophthalmopathy.

At least ten counts were recorded for this clonotype. This may come from a read error, since a much larger clone is one base off. CDR3 nucleotides: TGTGCCAGCAGTGAACGGGAGAGGGACACCGGGGGGCTGTTTTTT. It is translated as CASSERERDTGGLFF. The chain recombines TRBV25-1 with TRBJ2-2, with D perhaps matching TRBD1 or TRBD2 (6 bases each). Germline loops: CDR1 MGHDK, CDR2 SYGVNS. This CDR3 contains 15 residues.

This clonotype was recorded at least ten times. The V call is TRBV5-5, the J call TRBJ1-5; 8 bases align to TRBD1. The CDR3 covers 16 residues. Trimming removed 0 bases from V and 6 bases from J; junction bases left unmatched: 8. Germline V lookup: CDR1 SGHKS, CDR2 YYEKEE (reference sequence). Here the CDR3 DNA reads TGTGCCAGCAGCTTGGCCGAGACAGGGGTCCCTCAGCCCCAGCATTTT. This gives the protein CASSLAETGVPQPQHF.

This clonotype was observed many times. The V call is TRBV5-1, the J call TRBJ2-7; D is undetermined. Trimming pared 0 bases from V and 4 bases from J, leaving 8 bases between. The germline V gene has CDR1 SGHRS and CDR2 YFSETQ. The CDR3 has 13 residues. The CDR3 DNA sequence: TGCGCCAGCAGCTTGGATCCCATGTACGAGCAGTACTTC. Its translation is CASSLDPMYEQYF.

This clonotype was counted ten times or more. The chain joins TRBV14 to TRBJ2-5, with D maybe TRBD2 (6 bases). Trimming shortened V by 0 bases and J by 4 bases, and 12 bases separated the two germline ends. Per the germline V gene, CDR1 is SGHDN and CDR2 is FVKESK. The CDR3 totals 15 residues. CDR3 loop: CASSQDPGVRETQYF. In DNA form, the CDR3 reads TGTGCCAGCAGCCAAGATCCGGGGGTTCGAGAGACCCAGTACTTC.

This clonotype was counted many times. The V call is TRBV27, the J call TRBJ2-5, with 8 bases fitting TRBD1. Trimming removed 1 base from V and 2 bases from J; junction bases left unmatched: 9. The CDR3 length is 17 residues. The germline V gene has CDR1 MNHEY and CDR2 SMNVEV (reference sequence). The CDR3 DNA reads TGTGCCAGCAGTTTATTGGACAGGGTCGGTAGGCAAGAGACCCAGTACTTC. Translating it yields CASSLLDRVGRQETQYF.